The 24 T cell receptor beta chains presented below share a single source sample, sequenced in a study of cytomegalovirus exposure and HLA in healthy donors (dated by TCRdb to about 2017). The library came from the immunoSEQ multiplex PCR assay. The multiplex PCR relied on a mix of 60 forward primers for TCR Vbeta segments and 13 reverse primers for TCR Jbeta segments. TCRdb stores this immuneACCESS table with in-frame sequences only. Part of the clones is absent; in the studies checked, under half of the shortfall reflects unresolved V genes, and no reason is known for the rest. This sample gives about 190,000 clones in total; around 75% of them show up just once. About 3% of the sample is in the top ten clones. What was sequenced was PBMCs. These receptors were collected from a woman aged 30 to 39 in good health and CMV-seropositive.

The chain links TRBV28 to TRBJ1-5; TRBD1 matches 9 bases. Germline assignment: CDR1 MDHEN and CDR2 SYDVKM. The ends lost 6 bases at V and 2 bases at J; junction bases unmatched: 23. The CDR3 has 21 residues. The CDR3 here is CASRPKPRPETGGFRNQPQHF. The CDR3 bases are TGTGCCAGCAGGCCGAAACCTCGCCCCGAGACAGGGGGATTTCGCAATCAGCCCCAGCATTTT.

The CDR3 protein is CASRYRGVDEQYF. The CDR3 DNA reads TGTGCCAGCAGATACAGGGGTGTCGACGAGCAGTACTTC. The chain joins TRBV6-1 to TRBJ2-7, with TRBD1 identical over 7 bases. The CDR3 is 13 residues long. The germline V gene has CDR1 MNHNS and CDR2 SASEGT. After removal of 6 bases from V and 5 bases from J, the junction contained 7 bases not matched to a gene.

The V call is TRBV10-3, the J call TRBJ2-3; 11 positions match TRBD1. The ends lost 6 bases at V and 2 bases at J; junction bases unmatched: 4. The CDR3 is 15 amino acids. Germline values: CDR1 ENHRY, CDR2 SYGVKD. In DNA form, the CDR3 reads TGTGCCATCAGACATGGACAGGGGGCCACAGATACGCAGTATTTT. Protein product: CAIRHGQGATDTQYF.

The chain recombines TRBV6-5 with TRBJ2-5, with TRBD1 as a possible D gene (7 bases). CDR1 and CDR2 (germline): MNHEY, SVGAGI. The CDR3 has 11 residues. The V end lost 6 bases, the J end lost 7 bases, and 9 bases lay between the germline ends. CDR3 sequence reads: CASSQGGTQYF. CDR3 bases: TGTGCCAGCAGCCAGGGGGGGACCCAGTACTTC.

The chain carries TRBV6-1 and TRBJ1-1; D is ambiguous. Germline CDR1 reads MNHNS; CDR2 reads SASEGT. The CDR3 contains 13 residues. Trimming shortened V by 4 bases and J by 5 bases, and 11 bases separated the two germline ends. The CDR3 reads CASSAQMETEAFF. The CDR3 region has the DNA TGTGCCAGCAGTGCCCAAATGGAGACTGAAGCTTTCTTT.

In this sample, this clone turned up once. The CDR3 sequence: CASSLYGERGETQYF. DNA of the CDR3: TGTGCCAGCAGTTTATATGGAGAGCGGGGGGAGACCCAGTACTTC. V is TRBV28 and J is TRBJ2-5, with 8 bases aligning to TRBD2. V was clipped by 1 base and J by 5 bases; unmatched bases: 6. The germline V gene has CDR1 MDHEN and CDR2 SYDVKM. This CDR3 has 15 residues.

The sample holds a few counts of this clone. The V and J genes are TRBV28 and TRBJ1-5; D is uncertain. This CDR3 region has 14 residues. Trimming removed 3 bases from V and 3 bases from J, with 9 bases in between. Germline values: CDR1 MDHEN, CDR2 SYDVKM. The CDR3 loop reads CASSFPLFNQPQHF. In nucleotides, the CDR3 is TGTGCCAGCAGTTTCCCCCTATTCAATCAGCCCCAGCATTTT.

Written as DNA, the CDR3 is TGTGCCAGCAGCTTCAGACTAGCGGACACAGATACGCAGTATTTT. Translating gives CASSFRLADTDTQYF. This chain connects TRBV9 to TRBJ2-3, with 9 nucleotides matching TRBD2. After removal of 4 bases from V and 2 bases from J, the junction contained 5 bases not matched to a gene. CDR1 is SGDLS and CDR2 is YYNGEE in the germline V gene. The CDR3 runs to 15 residues.

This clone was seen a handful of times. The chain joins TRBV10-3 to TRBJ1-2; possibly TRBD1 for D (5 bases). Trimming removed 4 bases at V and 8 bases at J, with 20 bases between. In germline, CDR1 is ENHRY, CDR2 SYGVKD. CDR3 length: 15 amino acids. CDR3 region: CAISVARVSLGGYTF. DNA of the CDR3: TGTGCCATCAGTGTAGCCAGGGTCTCCCTGGGAGGCTACACCTTC.

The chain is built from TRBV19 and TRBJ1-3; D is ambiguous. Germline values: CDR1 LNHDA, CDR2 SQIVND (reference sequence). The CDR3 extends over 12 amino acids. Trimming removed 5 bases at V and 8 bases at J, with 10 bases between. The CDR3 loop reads CASSRSSDTIYF. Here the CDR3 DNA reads TGTGCCAGTAGTCGTTCGTCGGACACCATATATTTT.

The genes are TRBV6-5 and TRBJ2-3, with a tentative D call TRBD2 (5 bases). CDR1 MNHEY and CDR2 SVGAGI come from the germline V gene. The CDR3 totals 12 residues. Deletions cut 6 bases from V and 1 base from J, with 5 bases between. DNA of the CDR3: TGTGCCAGCAGGCGGGGCACAGATACGCAGTATTTT. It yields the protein CASRRGTDTQYF.

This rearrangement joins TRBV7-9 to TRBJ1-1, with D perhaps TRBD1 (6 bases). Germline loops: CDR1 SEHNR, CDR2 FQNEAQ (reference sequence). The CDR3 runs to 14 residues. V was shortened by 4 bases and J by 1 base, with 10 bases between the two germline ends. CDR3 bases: TGTGCCAGCAGCTCAATACAGGGGAACACTGAAGCTTTCTTT. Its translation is CASSSIQGNTEAFF.

CDR3 sequence: CASSQGGNSELFF. The CDR3 nucleotides are TGTGCCAGCTCACAAGGGGGTAATTCGGAACTGTTTTTT. The chain employs TRBV18 and TRBJ1-4; D may be TRBD1 (6 bases). The CDR3 covers 13 residues. Trimming removed 4 bases from V and 12 bases from J, with 15 bases in between. Germline CDR1 is KGHSH and CDR2 is LQKENI. Filled out from reference TRBV18 and TRBJ1-4, the complete variable domain reads NAGVMQNPRHLVRRRGQEARLRCSPMKGHSHVYWYRQLPEEGLKFMVYLQKENIIDESGMPKERFSAEFPKEGPSILRIQQVVRGDSAAYFCASSQGGNSELFFGSGTQLSVL.

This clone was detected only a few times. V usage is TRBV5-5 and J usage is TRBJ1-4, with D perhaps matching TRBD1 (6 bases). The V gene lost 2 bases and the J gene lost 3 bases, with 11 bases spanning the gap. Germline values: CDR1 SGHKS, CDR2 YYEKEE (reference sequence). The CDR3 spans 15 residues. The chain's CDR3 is CASSLTGPSNEKLFF. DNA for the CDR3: TGTGCCAGCAGCTTAACAGGGCCTTCTAATGAAAAACTGTTTTTT. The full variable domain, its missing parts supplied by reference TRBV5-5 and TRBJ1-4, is DAGVTQSPTHLIKTRGQQVTLRCSPISGHKSVSWYQQVLGQGPQFIFQYYEKEERGRGNFPDRFSARQFPNYSSELNVNALLLGDSALYLCASSLTGPSNEKLFFGSGTQLSVL.

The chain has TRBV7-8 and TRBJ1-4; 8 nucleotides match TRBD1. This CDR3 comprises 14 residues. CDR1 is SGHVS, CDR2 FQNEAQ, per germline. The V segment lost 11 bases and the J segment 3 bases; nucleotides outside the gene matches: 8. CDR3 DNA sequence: TGTGCCTGTAGACAGGGGTTCTCTAATGAAAAACTGTTTTTT. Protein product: CACRQGFSNEKLFF.

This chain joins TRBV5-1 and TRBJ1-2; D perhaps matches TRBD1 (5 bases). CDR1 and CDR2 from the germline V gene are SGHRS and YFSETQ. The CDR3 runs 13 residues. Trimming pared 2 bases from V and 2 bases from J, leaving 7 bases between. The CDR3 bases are TGCGCCAGCAGCTTACAGGTCAACTATGGCTACACCTTC. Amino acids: CASSLQVNYGYTF.

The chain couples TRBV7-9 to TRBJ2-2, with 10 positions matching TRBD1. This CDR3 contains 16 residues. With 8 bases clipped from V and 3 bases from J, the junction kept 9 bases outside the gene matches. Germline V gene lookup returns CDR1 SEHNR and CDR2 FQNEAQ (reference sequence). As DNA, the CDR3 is TGTGCCAGCCGGGCAACCGGGACAGGGGACACCGGGGAGCTGTTTTTT. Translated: CASRATGTGDTGELFF.

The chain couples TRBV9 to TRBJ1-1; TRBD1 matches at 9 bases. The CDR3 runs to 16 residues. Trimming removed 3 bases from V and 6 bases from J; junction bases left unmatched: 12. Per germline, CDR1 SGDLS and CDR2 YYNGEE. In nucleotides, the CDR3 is TGTGCCAGCAGCGACAAGGGACAGGGTAGGGTAGCTGAAGCTTTCTTT. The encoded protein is CASSDKGQGRVAEAFF. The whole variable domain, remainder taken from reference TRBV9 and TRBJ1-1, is DSGVTQTPKHLITATGQRVTLRCSPRSGDLSVYWYQQSLDQGLQFLIQYYNGEERAKGNILERFSAQQFPDLHSELNLSSLELGDSALYFCASSDKGQGRVAEAFFGQGTRLTVV.

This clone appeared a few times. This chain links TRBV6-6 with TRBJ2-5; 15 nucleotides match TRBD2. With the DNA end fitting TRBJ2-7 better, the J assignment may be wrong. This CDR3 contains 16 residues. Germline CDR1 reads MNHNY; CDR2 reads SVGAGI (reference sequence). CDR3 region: CASSYIGLAGGGEQYF. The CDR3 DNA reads TGTGCCAGCAGTTACATCGGACTAGCGGGAGGGGGCGAGCAGTACTTC.

CDR3 nucleotides: TGTGCCAGCAAGGACAGTGCCTACGAGCAGTACTTC. Translated, it gives CASKDSAYEQYF. This chain joins TRBV6-5 and TRBJ2-7; TRBD1 is a possible D gene (6 bases). Germline loops: CDR1 MNHEY, CDR2 SVGAGI. The CDR3 consists of 12 residues. The V and J ends lost 7 bases and 2 bases respectively, with 9 bases between them.

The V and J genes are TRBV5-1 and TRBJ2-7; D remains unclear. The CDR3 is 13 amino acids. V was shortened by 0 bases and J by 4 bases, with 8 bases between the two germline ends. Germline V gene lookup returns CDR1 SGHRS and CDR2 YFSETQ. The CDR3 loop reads CASSLAPLYEQYF. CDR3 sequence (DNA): TGCGCCAGCAGCTTGGCCCCCCTATACGAGCAGTACTTC.

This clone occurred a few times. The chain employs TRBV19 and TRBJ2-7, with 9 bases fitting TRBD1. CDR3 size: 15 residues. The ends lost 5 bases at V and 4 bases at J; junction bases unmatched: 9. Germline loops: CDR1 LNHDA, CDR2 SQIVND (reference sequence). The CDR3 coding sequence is TGTGCCAGTAGTCCCGACAGGGGGAAGTCATACGAGCAGTACTTC. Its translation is CASSPDRGKSYEQYF. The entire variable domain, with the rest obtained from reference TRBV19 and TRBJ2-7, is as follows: DGGITQSPKYLFRKEGQNVTLSCEQNLNHDAMYWYRQDPGQGLRLIYYSQIVNDFQKGDIAEGYSVSREKKESFPLTVTSAQKNPTAFYLCASSPDRGKSYEQYFGPGTRLTVT.

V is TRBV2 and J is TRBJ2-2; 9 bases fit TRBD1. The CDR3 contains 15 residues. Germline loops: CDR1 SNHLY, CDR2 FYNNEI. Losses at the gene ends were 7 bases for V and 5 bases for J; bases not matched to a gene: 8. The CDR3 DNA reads TGTGCCAGCATCACCGGACAGGGGAGTACCGGGGAGCTGTTTTTT. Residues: CASITGQGSTGELFF.

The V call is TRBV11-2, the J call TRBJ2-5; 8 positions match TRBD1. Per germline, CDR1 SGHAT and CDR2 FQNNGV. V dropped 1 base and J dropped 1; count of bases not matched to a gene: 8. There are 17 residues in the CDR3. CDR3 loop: CASSLGRRGRAQETQYF. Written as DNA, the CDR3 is TGTGCCAGCAGCTTAGGGCGCAGGGGGCGGGCCCAAGAGACCCAGTACTTC.